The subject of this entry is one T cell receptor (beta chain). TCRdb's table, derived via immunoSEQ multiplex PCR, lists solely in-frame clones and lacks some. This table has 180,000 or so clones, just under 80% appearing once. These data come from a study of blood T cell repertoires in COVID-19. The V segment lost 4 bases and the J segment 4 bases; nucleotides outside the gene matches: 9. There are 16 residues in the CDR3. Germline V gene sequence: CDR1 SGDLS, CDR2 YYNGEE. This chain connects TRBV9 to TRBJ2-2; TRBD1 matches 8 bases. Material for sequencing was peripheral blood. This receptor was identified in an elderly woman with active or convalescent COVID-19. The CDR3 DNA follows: TGTGCCAGCAGCTCTACGACAGGGGTGGGCACCGGGGAGCTGTTTTTT. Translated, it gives CASSSTTGVGTGELFF.